This TCR beta chain originates from a study of T cell responses to AZD1222 COVID-19 vaccine. Study-level findings and limits: Unmutated regions of variants are reportedly targeted by nearly half of spike-specific TCRs. Dominant CD4 TCR responses targeted spike regions 160-218 and 743-854.

Profiling relied on immunoSEQ multiplex PCR, and the TCRdb table lists in-frame clones only, not all of them. Of 20,000 to 30,000 clones detected, 87% appear once; the ten largest clones hold around a third. On this clone: Antigen unknown.

The source was peripheral blood, collected 28 days after the second AZD1222 dose. The TCR sequence derives from an adult who received the AZD1222 COVID-19 vaccine.

The CDR3 spells CARSATRLQETQYF. The CDR3 DNA reads TGTGCCAGAAGCGCAACCCGGCTCCAAGAGACCCAGTACTTC. V and J are TRBV5-3 and TRBJ2-5; D unclear. TRBV5-3 counts as an open reading frame of uncertain function. Trimming shortened V by 4 bases and J by 1 base, and 11 bases separated the two germline ends. This CDR3 region has 14 residues.